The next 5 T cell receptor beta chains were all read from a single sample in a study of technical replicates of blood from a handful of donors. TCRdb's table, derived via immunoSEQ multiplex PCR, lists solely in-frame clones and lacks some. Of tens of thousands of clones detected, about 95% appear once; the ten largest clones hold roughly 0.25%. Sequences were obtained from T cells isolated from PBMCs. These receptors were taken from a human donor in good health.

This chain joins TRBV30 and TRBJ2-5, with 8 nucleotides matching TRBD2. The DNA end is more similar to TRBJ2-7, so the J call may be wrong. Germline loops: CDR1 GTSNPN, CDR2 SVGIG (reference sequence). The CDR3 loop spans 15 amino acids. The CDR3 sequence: CAWSELGGVADEQYF. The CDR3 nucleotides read TGTGCCTGGAGTGAACTCGGGGGGGTCGCGGACGAGCAGTACTTC.

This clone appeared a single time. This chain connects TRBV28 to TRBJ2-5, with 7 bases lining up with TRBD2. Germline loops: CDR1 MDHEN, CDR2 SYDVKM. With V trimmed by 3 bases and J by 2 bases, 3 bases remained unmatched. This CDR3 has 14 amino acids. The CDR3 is CASSFIGGQETQYF. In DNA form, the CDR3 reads TGTGCCAGCAGTTTTATCGGGGGGCAAGAGACCCAGTACTTC.

CDR3 DNA: TGTGCCAGTAGTGATAACAGGTGGTGGCAGCCCCAGCATTTT. It yields the protein CASSDNRWWQPQHF. The V gene is TRBV19, the J gene TRBJ1-5, with a weak D call TRBD1 (5 bases). Per the germline V gene, CDR1 is LNHDA and CDR2 is SQIVND (reference sequence). Deletions cut 5 bases from V and 7 bases from J, with 15 bases between. The CDR3 contains 14 residues.

In nucleotides, the CDR3 is TGTGCCAGCAGTGTGGCTCCGAACACTGAAGCTTTCTTT. Translated: CASSVAPNTEAFF. This chain connects TRBV2 to TRBJ1-1, with unresolved D. V lost 4 bases to trimming and J lost 1 base, with 7 bases between them. This CDR3 region has 13 residues. Germline V gives CDR1 SNHLY, CDR2 FYNNEI.

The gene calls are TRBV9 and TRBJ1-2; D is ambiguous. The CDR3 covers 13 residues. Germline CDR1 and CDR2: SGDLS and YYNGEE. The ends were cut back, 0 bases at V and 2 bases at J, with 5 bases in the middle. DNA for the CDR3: TGTGCCAGCAGCGTAGGGCGGAACTATGGCTACACCTTC. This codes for CASSVGRNYGYTF.